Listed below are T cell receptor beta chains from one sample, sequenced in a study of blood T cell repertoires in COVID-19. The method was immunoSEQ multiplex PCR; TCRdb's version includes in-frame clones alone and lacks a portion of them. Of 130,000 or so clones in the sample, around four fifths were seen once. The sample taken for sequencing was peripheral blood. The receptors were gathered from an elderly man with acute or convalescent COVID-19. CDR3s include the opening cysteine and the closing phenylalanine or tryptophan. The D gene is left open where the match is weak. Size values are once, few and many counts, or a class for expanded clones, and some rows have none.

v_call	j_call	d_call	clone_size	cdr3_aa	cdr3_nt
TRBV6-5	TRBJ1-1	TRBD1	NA	CASSRQGWDTEAFF	TGTGCCAGCAGCAGACAGGGGTGGGACACTGAAGCTTTCTTT
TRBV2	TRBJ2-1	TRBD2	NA	CASSKGGLAYNEQFF	TGTGCCAGCAGTAAGGGGGGACTAGCCTACAATGAGCAGTTCTTC
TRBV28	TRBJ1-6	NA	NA	CASTLFGGDGNSPLHF	TGTGCCAGCACCCTCTTTGGAGGAGACGGGAATTCACCCCTCCACTTT
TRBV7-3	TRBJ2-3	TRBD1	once	CASRLQGTDTQYF	TGTGCCAGCAGACTACAGGGGACAGATACGCAGTATTTT
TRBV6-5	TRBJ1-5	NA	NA	CASNPQGRGNQPQHF	TGTGCCAGCAACCCGCAGGGTAGGGGCAATCAGCCCCAGCATTTT
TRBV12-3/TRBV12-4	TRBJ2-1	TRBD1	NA	CASSLDRGYEQFF	TGTGCCAGCAGTTTGGACAGGGGTTATGAGCAGTTCTTC
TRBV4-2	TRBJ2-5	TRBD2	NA	CASSQGVGGTETQYF	TGTGCCAGCAGCCAAGGGGTGGGGGGGACGGAGACCCAGTACTTC
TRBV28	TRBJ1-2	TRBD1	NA	CASRDRRQGYGYTF	TGTGCCAGCAGGGATAGAAGACAGGGATATGGCTACACCTTC
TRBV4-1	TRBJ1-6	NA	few	CASSRGLQGYNSPLHF	TGCGCCAGCAGCCGCGGACTTCAGGGGTATAATTCACCCCTCCACTTT
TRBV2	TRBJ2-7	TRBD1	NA	CASSGTGGEQYF	TGTGCCAGCAGTGGAACAGGGGGGGAGCAGTACTTC
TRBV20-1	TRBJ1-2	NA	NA	CSASWKGLTF	TGCAGTGCTTCTTGGAAGGGACTGACCTTC
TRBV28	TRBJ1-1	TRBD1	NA	CASREDRGGTEAFF	TGTGCCAGCAGGGAAGACAGGGGCGGGACTGAAGCTTTCTTT
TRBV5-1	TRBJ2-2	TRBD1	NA	CASSLAGTGIGTGELFF	TGCGCCAGCAGCTTGGCCGGGACAGGGATTGGCACCGGGGAGCTGTTTTTT
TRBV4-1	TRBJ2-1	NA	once	CASSQPGRGLGWQFF	TGCGCCAGCAGCCAACCAGGACGGGGGTTGGGATGGCAGTTCTTC
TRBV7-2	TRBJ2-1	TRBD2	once	CASSLAGGLDFIEQFF	TGTGCCAGCAGCTTAGCGGGCGGACTAGATTTTATTGAGCAGTTCTTC
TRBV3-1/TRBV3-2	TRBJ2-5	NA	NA	CASSPAGWETQYF	TGTGCCAGCAGCCCCGCAGGTTGGGAGACCCAGTACTTC
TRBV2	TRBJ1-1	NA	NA	CASSAFLNTEAFF	TGTGCCAGCAGTGCCTTTTTGAACACTGAAGCTTTCTTT
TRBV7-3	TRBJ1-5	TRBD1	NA	CASTVTPGQGAGMGQPQHF	TGTGCCAGCACCGTTACCCCGGGACAGGGGGCGGGCATGGGTCAGCCCCAGCATTTT
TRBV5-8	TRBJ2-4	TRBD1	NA	CASSYRQGKNIQYF	TGTGCCAGCAGCTACCGACAGGGTAAAAACATTCAGTACTTC
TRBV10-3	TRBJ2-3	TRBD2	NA	CAISETSGATDTQYF	TGTGCCATCAGTGAGACTAGCGGGGCCACAGATACGCAGTATTTT
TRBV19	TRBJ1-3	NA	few	CASSIHRERTIYF	TGTGCCAGTAGTATTCACAGGGAACGAACCATATATTTT
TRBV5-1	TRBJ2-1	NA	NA	CASLRDPYNEQFF	TGCGCCAGCCTCCGGGATCCCTACAATGAGCAGTTCTTC
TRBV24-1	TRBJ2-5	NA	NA	CATSARGSETQYF	TGTGCCACCAGTGCCAGGGGTTCCGAGACCCAGTACTTC
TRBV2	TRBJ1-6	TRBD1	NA	CASRLQGAGGRNSPLHF	TGTGCCAGCAGACTACAAGGAGCAGGGGGCAGGAATTCACCCCTCCACTTT
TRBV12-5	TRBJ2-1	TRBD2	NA	CASGKSSGGDNEQFF	TGTGCTAGTGGGAAATCTAGCGGGGGGGACAATGAGCAGTTCTTC
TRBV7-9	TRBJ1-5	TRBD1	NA	CASSAGQGNQPQHF	TGTGCCAGCAGCGCCGGACAGGGGAATCAGCCCCAGCATTTT